This T cell receptor (beta chain) was recovered during a study of control samples from healthy donors and cancer patients. Here immunoSEQ multiplex PCR was the method, and the copy in TCRdb shows in-frame clones only, minus some. This table has 150,000 to 200,000 clones, around nine tenths appearing once. The CDR3 sequence is 13 residues long. The germline CDR1 and CDR2 sequences are SGHRS and YFSETQ. V lost 1 base and J 1 base, leaving 5 bases between the germline ends. This clone appeared a single time. This receptor was taken from a man aged 25-45 years in good health. The material sequenced was blood. This chain uses TRBV5-1 with TRBJ1-2; D uncertain. The CDR3 DNA sequence: TGCGCCAGCAGCTTGTCGGTTAACTATGGCTACACCTTC. This codes for CASSLSVNYGYTF.